This T cell receptor (beta chain) was found in a study of T cell repertoires in ileal Crohn's disease. Study-level background: 30% to 40% were active smokers at surgery; median disease duration was approximately 8.5 years. M0 samples are biopsies from inflamed ileum in the resection specimen. Surgery for a complication: stricturing in about 60%, penetrating in about 40%. Study results and limitations: Mucosal expansions were suggested to be mainly CD8 T cells.

Time point given: inflamed ileum from the surgical specimen. This clone came up a few times. Its antigen is undetermined. The method was immunoSEQ multiplex PCR; TCRdb's version includes in-frame clones alone and lacks a portion of them. Of approximately 5,100 clones listed, more than 75% were seen once; the top ten hold about 40%. The receptor was isolated from an adult with Crohn's disease. Sequenced: ileal tissue.

In DNA form, the CDR3 reads TGTGCCAGCAGCTTAGATTCCGGTAGCACTGAAGCTTTCTTT. Translated: CASSLDSGSTEAFF. The V and J genes are TRBV11-2 and TRBJ1-1; D is unclear. Germline V gene sequence: CDR1 SGHAT, CDR2 FQNNGV. The CDR3 spans 14 residues. V was cut by 0 bases and J by 4 bases, with 9 bases left in between.